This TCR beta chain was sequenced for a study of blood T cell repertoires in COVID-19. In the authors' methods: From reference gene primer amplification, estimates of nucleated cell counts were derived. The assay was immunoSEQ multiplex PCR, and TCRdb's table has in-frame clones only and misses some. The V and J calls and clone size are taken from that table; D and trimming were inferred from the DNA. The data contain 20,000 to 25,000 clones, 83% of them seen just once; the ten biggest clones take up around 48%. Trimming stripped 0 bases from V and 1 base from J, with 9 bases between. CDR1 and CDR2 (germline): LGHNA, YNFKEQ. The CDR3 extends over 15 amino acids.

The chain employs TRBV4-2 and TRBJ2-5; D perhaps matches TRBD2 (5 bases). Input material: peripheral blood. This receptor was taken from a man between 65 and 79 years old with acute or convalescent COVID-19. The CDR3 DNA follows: TGTGCCAGCAGCCAAGATGGAGGTATCCAAGAGACCCAGTACTTC. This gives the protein CASSQDGGIQETQYF.